This T cell receptor (beta chain) was documented in a study of CD8 T cells in Susac syndrome. The V gene's germline CDR1 is MNHEY and CDR2 SMNVEV (reference sequence). The CDR3 has 16 amino acids. Deletions cut 1 base from V and 0 bases from J, with 10 bases between. Random hexamers primed reverse transcription of about 0.45 to 1 ug RNA. TCRdb re-called the immunoSEQ multiplex PCR reads through MiXCR, storing one row per CDR3 protein. The table lists some 130,000 distinct CDR3 sequences, 80% to 85% of them singletons, with approximately 0.51% in the top ten. The sequence came from a human donor with multiple sclerosis. The J gene is TRBJ1-5, the V gene TRBV27, with D hard to call. The sample comprised CD8+ T cells from PBMCs. The CDR3 spells CASSLFAGYSNQPQHF. The CDR3 DNA sequence: TGTGCCAGCAGTTTATTTGCGGGTTATAGCAATCAGCCCCAGCATTTT.